Presented here are 23 T cell receptor beta chains from one specimen sequenced in a study of shared clonotypes between healthy human individuals. Sequencing was performed with immunoSEQ multiplex PCR; in TCRdb, only in-frame clones are kept and a portion is missing. The sample has approximately 1,500,000 clones, nearly 99% seen once. Sequences were obtained from naive CD4+ T cells sorted from blood. Subset given: CD45RA+ positively selected. These receptors were taken from a young man in good health.

The V and J genes are TRBV30 and TRBJ1-2; D is ambiguous. The CDR3 spans 11 residues. Trimming took off 2 bases at V and 3 bases at J, with 4 bases between the two ends. Germline lookup yields CDR1 GTSNPN and CDR2 SVGIG (reference sequence). The CDR3 region is CAWSTDYGYTF. The CDR3 DNA reads TGTGCCTGGAGTACAGACTATGGCTACACCTTC. Using reference TRBV30 and TRBJ1-2 for the parts outside the CDR3, the full variable domain is SQTIHQWPATLVQPVGSPLSLECTVEGTSNPNLYWYRQAAGRGLQLLFYSVGIGQISSEVPQNLSASRPQDRQFILSSKKLLLSDSGFYLCAWSTDYGYTFGSGTRLTVV.

The chain employs TRBV7-9 and TRBJ2-2, with D tentatively TRBD1 or TRBD2 (5 bases each). The V end lost 5 bases, the J end lost 6 bases, and 19 bases lay between the germline ends. This CDR3 has 16 amino acids. The germline V gene encodes CDR1 SEHNR and CDR2 FQNEAQ (reference sequence). For the CDR3, the DNA is TGTGCCAGCAGCCCCCGGGGACCCGTGGCACCCGGGGAGCTGTTTTTT. As protein: CASSPRGPVAPGELFF. Supplemented by reference TRBV7-9 and TRBJ2-2, the full variable domain reads DTGVSQNPRHKITKRGQNVTFRCDPISEHNRLYWYRQTLGQGPEFLTYFQNEAQLEKSRLLSDRFSAERPKGSFSTLEIQRTEQGDSAMYLCASSPRGPVAPGELFFGEGSRLTVL.

The chain has TRBV6-5 and TRBJ2-5; D call uncertain. From germline, CDR1 is MNHEY and CDR2 SVGAGI. V was trimmed by 7 bases and J by 2 bases, leaving 14 bases between them. This CDR3 has 14 residues. As DNA, the CDR3 is TGTGCCAGCATCCCGTGGCAGACACAAGAGACCCAGTACTTC. It translates to CASIPWQTQETQYF.

This clone was recorded only once. The V gene is TRBV21-1, the J gene TRBJ1-3. TRBV21-1 is an annotated pseudogene. The CDR3 covers 15 residues. CDR3 nucleotide sequence: TGTGCCAGCAGCAAAGACGGTAGCTCTGGAAACACCATATATTTT. Amino acids: CASSKDGSSGNTIYF.

Worth noting for this clone: This specimen includes other DNA sequences encoding the same CDR3. V and J are TRBV7-6 and TRBJ2-7, with 10 bases aligning to TRBD1. Germline CDR1 SGHVS, CDR2 FNYEAQ. The CDR3 extends over 14 amino acids. The trim removed 4 bases at V and 2 bases at J, leaving 2 bases unmatched. The CDR3 spells CASSSTGGPYEQYF. The CDR3 DNA reads TGTGCCAGCAGCTCGACAGGGGGCCCCTACGAGCAGTACTTC.

The J gene is TRBJ2-1, the V gene TRBV15; 7 bases map to TRBD1. Unmatched junction bases numbered 12, after V lost 0 bases and J lost 13 bases. The germline CDR1 and CDR2 sequences are LNHNV and YYDKDF (reference sequence). This CDR3 region has 15 residues. CDR3 loop: CATSRDGTVTQLQFF. CDR3 coding DNA: TGTGCCACCAGCAGAGATGGGACAGTAACTCAACTCCAGTTCTTC.

This chain joins TRBV2 and TRBJ2-2, with TRBD1 matching over 7 bases. CDR3 length equals 14 residues. Germline loops: CDR1 SNHLY, CDR2 FYNNEI. J lost 6 bases, V lost 7 bases, and 8 bases had no gene match. The CDR3 sequence: CASTVTGAAGELFF. CDR3 sequence (DNA): TGTGCCAGCACTGTAACAGGGGCGGCCGGGGAGCTGTTTTTT.

The chain couples TRBV6-6 to TRBJ2-7; TRBD1 matches at 9 bases. The CDR3 sequence is 16 residues long. Germline CDR1 is MNHNY and CDR2 is SVGAGI (reference sequence). V gave up 6 bases and J gave up 4 bases; unmatched junction bases: 13. DNA for the CDR3: TGTGCCAGCAGCCTACCGACCGGGACAGGGTCATACGAGCAGTACTTC. Its protein is CASSLPTGTGSYEQYF.

Here the CDR3 reads CASSQDVRNLRANVLTF. The DNA of the CDR3 is TGCGCCAGCAGCCAAGATGTTCGTAATCTGAGGGCCAACGTCCTGACTTTC. The rearrangement links TRBV4-3 to TRBJ2-6; no clear D. Trimming pared 0 bases from V and 5 bases from J, leaving 14 bases between. Germline CDR1 reads LGHNA; CDR2 reads YSLEER. CDR3 length: 17 amino acids.

This chain connects TRBV2 to TRBJ1-2; possible D gene TRBD1, 6 bases. Trimming shortened V by 3 bases and J by 7 bases, and 15 bases separated the two germline ends. Germline CDR1 and CDR2: SNHLY and FYNNEI. CDR3 length equals 14 residues. CDR3 protein: CASSDGRTAGGYTF. CDR3 DNA sequence: TGTGCCAGCAGTGATGGTCGGACAGCGGGTGGCTACACCTTC.

V gene TRBV5-1 combines with J gene TRBJ2-3; 9 nucleotides align to TRBD1. Germline CDR1 and CDR2: SGHRS and YFSETQ. The CDR3 has 17 residues. V dropped 4 bases and J dropped 0; count of bases not matched to a gene: 9. The DNA for the CDR3 is TGCGCCAGCAGCAGGGGACAGGGAGGCCCTAGCACAGATACGCAGTATTTT. This sequence encodes CASSRGQGGPSTDTQYF.

V usage is TRBV7-9 and J usage is TRBJ2-3; 13 positions agree with TRBD2. The V segment lost 3 bases and the J segment 1 base; nucleotides outside the gene matches: 10. The length of the CDR3 is 19 residues. The germline V gene encodes CDR1 SEHNR and CDR2 FQNEAQ (reference sequence). The CDR3 coding sequence is TGTGCCAGCAGCTTCTCTCCACTAGCGGGAGGGTTGGGCACAGATACGCAGTATTTT. Protein product: CASSFSPLAGGLGTDTQYF.

There are a few counts of this clone. In the same sample, other DNA sequences code for this CDR3. The chain links TRBV9 to TRBJ2-7; 9 bases are a match to TRBD2. The CDR3 consists of 15 residues. The germline gives CDR1 SGDLS, CDR2 YYNGEE. V shed 0 bases, J shed 2 bases, and the junction held 3 bases outside the gene matches. The CDR3: CASSVGAGGTYEQYF. The CDR3 region has the DNA TGTGCCAGCAGCGTAGGGGCGGGAGGGACCTACGAGCAGTACTTC.

This rearrangement joins TRBV6-1 to TRBJ2-1; D gene unclear. Germline-derived CDR1 and CDR2 are MNHNS and SASEGT. The length of the CDR3 is 12 residues. Deletions cut 6 bases from V and 4 bases from J, with 7 bases between. The CDR3 DNA follows: TGTGCCAGCAGCCTAAGATACAATGAGCAGTTCTTC. Translated: CASSLRYNEQFF.

Note on this clone: Additional DNA sequences in this sample encode the identical CDR3. The rearrangement joins TRBV2 to TRBJ2-2, with a weak D call TRBD1 (6 bases). The length of the CDR3 is 13 residues. Germline CDR1 reads SNHLY; CDR2 reads FYNNEI. The V and J ends lost 6 bases and 4 bases respectively, with 9 bases between them. The CDR3 DNA sequence: TGTGCCAGCAGCCCACAGGGCACCGGGGAGCTGTTTTTT. This encodes CASSPQGTGELFF.

The rearrangement uses TRBV19 and TRBJ2-7, with a possible D match to TRBD1 (5 bases). The V end was cut by 5 bases, the J end by 2 bases, with 10 bases between. Germline V gives CDR1 LNHDA, CDR2 SQIVND (reference sequence). The CDR3 spans 13 residues. The CDR3 DNA is TGTGCCAGTAGTTACGGCAGGGCCTACGAGCAGTACTTC. It specifies CASSYGRAYEQYF.

V and J are TRBV5-1 and TRBJ1-1; tentatively, D is TRBD1 (5 bases). Germline V lookup: CDR1 SGHRS, CDR2 YFSETQ. Trimming removed 9 bases at V and 1 base at J, with 13 bases between. The CDR3 sequence is 13 residues long. As DNA, the CDR3 is TGCGCCACCCGCACCAGGGAGAACACTGAAGCTTTCTTT. This codes for CATRTRENTEAFF. Together with reference TRBV5-1 and TRBJ1-1, the CDR3 gives the full variable domain: KAGVTQTPRYLIKTRGQQVTLSCSPISGHRSVSWYQQTPGQGLQFLFEYFSETQRNKGNFPGRFSGRQFSNSRSEMNVSTLELGDSALYLCATRTRENTEAFFGQGTRLTVV.

V gene TRBV5-5 combines with J gene TRBJ1-2; TRBD1 is a possible D gene (6 bases). Between the trimmed V and J ends, which lost 4 bases and 2 bases, there was a span of 12 bases. This CDR3 comprises 14 residues. Germline CDR1 and CDR2: SGHKS and YYEKEE (reference sequence). CDR3 sequence reads: CASSEQGGNYGYTF. DNA of the CDR3: TGTGCCAGCAGCGAACAGGGAGGGAACTATGGCTACACCTTC.

This clone was observed a single time. The chain couples TRBV28 to TRBJ2-1, with TRBD2 matching 8 bases. Germline assignment: CDR1 MDHEN and CDR2 SYDVKM. J was trimmed by 9 bases and V by 7 bases; bases with no gene match: 17. CDR3 length equals 16 residues. CDR3 sequence: CASTPHPGREGSEQFF. The DNA of the CDR3 is TGTGCCAGCACTCCCCACCCGGGCCGGGAGGGCAGTGAGCAGTTCTTC.

Concerning this clone itself: The identical CDR3 is also encoded by other nucleotide sequences in the sample. The CDR3 DNA reads TGTGCCTGGAGTGACAGGGGGAATCAGCCCCAGCATTTT. Amino acids: CAWSDRGNQPQHF. The rearrangement joins TRBV30 to TRBJ1-5; the match to TRBD1 covers 8 bases. Trimming at V came to 1 base and at J to 4 bases, leaving 0 bases not matched to a gene. Germline CDR1 and CDR2: GTSNPN and SVGIG (reference sequence). The CDR3 totals 13 residues.

The CDR3 DNA reads TGTGCCAGCAGCGTCACTAGCGGGTTCTATGATGAGCAGTTCTTC. This codes for CASSVTSGFYDEQFF. J is TRBJ2-1 and V is TRBV9; 9 nucleotides match TRBD2. Germline V gives CDR1 SGDLS, CDR2 YYNGEE. The CDR3 sequence is 15 residues long. Trimming took 2 bases from V and 8 from J; bases not matched to a gene: 8.

The V call is TRBV29-1, the J call TRBJ2-2; TRBD2 matches at 11 bases. Trimming at V came to 7 bases and at J to 5 bases, leaving 3 bases not matched to a gene. The CDR3 is made up of 13 amino acids. Germline V gives CDR1 SQVTM, CDR2 ANQGSEA. CDR3 protein: CSGGTSGTGELFF. CDR3 nucleotide sequence: TGCAGCGGGGGGACTAGCGGAACCGGGGAGCTGTTTTTT.

The chain joins TRBV11-3 to TRBJ2-1; tentative D call: TRBD1 (6 bases). The CDR3 contains 16 residues. Germline CDR1 SGHNT, CDR2 YENEEA. Trimming cost V 2 bases and J 2 bases, with 13 bases left between them. CDR3 protein: CASSLKGVGTYNEQFF. The CDR3 DNA reads as TGTGCCAGCAGCTTAAAGGGGGTCGGGACCTACAATGAGCAGTTCTTC.